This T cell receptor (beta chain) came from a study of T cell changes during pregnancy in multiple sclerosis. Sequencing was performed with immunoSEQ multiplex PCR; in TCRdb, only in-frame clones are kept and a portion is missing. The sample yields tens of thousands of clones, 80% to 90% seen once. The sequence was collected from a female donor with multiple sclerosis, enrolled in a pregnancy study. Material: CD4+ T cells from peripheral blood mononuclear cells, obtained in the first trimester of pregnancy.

In DNA form, the CDR3 reads TGTGCCAGCAGAAACTTCCACAGGGGCTACTATGGCTACACCTTC. It yields the protein CASRNFHRGYYGYTF. This chain uses TRBV6-5 with TRBJ1-2, with 7 bases matching TRBD1. The V and J ends lost 6 bases and 3 bases, in that order; junction bases with no gene match: 10. This CDR3 region has 15 residues. Germline CDR1 is MNHEY and CDR2 is SVGAGI.